This TCR beta chain appears in the sequencing data of a study of shared clonotypes between healthy human individuals. Findings and limits, study-wide: Non-shared clonotypes had lower generation probabilities than those shared by all four donors. The authors expected sequencing depth to affect clonotype sharing among donors. Donor scarcity curtailed the genetic and exposure-history diversity represented herein.

On this clone: Antigen: not known. At the DNA level, this CDR3 is encoded by other sequences in the same sample as well.

V shed 3 bases and J shed 1 base, with 7 bases lying between them. The CDR3 has 13 residues. Germline CDR1 reads SQVTM; CDR2 reads ANQGSEA. Assay used: immunoSEQ multiplex PCR; TCRdb lists only in-frame clones, some missing. The sample lists about 2 million clones, about 95% occurring once. In the naive CD8 group, cells lacked CD45RO and were positively selected for CCR7, so terminally differentiated effector memory CD45RA+ cells were left out. This TCR was sampled from a man aged 18 to 30 in good health. The chain links TRBV29-1 to TRBJ1-3, with D hard to call. Sequencing used naive CD8+ T cells sorted from blood. The CDR3 here is CSVESGSGNTIYF. The CDR3 DNA reads as TGCAGCGTTGAGTCGGGTTCTGGAAACACCATATATTTT.